This T cell receptor beta chain was sequenced for a study of blood T cells in healthy people across ages (dated by TCRdb to the mid-2010s). Background on the whole study: In model experiments, template switching captured about one uniquely barcoded TCR beta cDNA molecule for every two T cells. Age-related changes in TCR beta repertoire diversity were measured in the study by deep sequencing normalized with unique cDNA molecular identifiers. Four age groups were formed from the donors: young (average 16 years), middle-aged (approximately 39), aged (more than 55) and long-lived (more than 75). To avoid experimental bias, donors of different ages were distributed randomly across sequencing lanes. Using the same blood draw, the study looked at two additional independent replicas of 1 million unique cDNA reads for two donors, one aged 18 to 30 and the other aged 80 or older. Study-level results and caveats: Estimates of total diversity from one million sequenced T cells were regarded as lower bounds and underestimates. The percentage of naive T cells measured by flow cytometry correlated strongly with observed TCR beta diversity. Compared with the aged group, more naive CD4+ T cells, fewer expanded clones and increased TCR diversity were shown by the long-lived group, suggesting age selection. Because the CMV infection status of the donors was unknown, age-related changes in expanded clonotypes may potentially have been confounded. As age increased, observed TCR beta diversity per million T cells dropped in a roughly linear way, and a significant reduction was already evident by age around 41. Since profiling was done on bulk unsorted PBMCs, naive and antigen-experienced compartments could not be conclusively compared.

The library was built by means of 5' RACE. The sequencer listed for this sample is Illumina HiSeq 2500. A second roughly 6 to 12 cycle PCR used a sample-barcoded 5' primer and a J-beta primer mix. A unique molecular identifier was introduced onto each TCR beta cDNA molecule by a template-switch 5' adaptor carrying 12 random nucleotides. Each sample yielded at least 3 million CDR3-containing paired-end reads. The Mint cDNA synthesis kit, primed by a TRBC-specific oligonucleotide, was used to synthesize first-strand cDNA from all RNA. Following uracil-DNA glycosylase treatment, a first 18-cycle PCR with universal primers M1SS and BC2_uni_R was performed on all cDNA. Per the source publication's procedure: Each sample was normalized by randomly selecting 1 million high-quality reads, each carrying a distinct molecular identifier. Reads with shared molecular identifiers were discarded instead of being binned into consensus sequences. MiTCR, with a Q25 quality threshold and the strictest error-elimination algorithm, was used for CDR3 identification, clonotype clustering and error correction. A nonparametric unseen species model with Euler transformation was used to estimate lower-bound total TCR beta diversity. TCRdb's own reprocessing of the public reads used fastp at Q25 and MiXCR and kept productive beta chains. CDR3 protein sequences are deduplicated, and each keeps its most common genes and DNA. The V and J calls come from TCRdb's annotation, not from the publication. This sample lists some 710,000 distinct CDR3 sequences; about a fifth were detected once. Jointly, the top ten make up less than 25% of the sample.

This clonotype was counted only a few times. The specificity of this receptor is unknown. Qualities for individual bases were not recorded, and no much larger clone is one base off. The germline V gene gives CDR1 as SGHVS and CDR2 as FNYEAQ. Spanning cysteine to phenylalanine, the CDR3 consists of 13 amino acids. Left in the record is the CDR3 DNA by itself, 39 bases read in frame from the first base. Donors were 39 systemically healthy Caucasian individuals from Russia aged roughly 6 to 95 years. Each donor gave approximately 10 milliliters of peripheral blood, collected into EDTA-treated Vacutainer tubes. Ficoll-Paque density-gradient centrifugation was used to isolate PBMCs, with at least 6 million obtained per sample. Trizol reagent was used to extract total RNA from PBMCs, with at least 6 micrograms per sample. Naive CD45RAhigh/CD27high T cell percentages were measured by flow cytometry on a PBMC aliquot from every donor.

Material for sequencing was blood. This sequence uses TRBV7-6 and TRBJ2-5; TRBD1 might be the D gene, on 6 matching bases. The J call may be faulty, since TRBJ2-1 better matches the DNA end. The TCR was taken from a man between 70 and 80 years old in good health. The CDR3 has the sequence CASSFRQVGEQFF. The sequenced DNA: TGTGCCAGCAGCTTCAGACAGGTCGGAGAGCAGTTCTTC.